These 24 T cell receptor beta chains originate from one sample sequenced in a study of a mutant IDH1 vaccine in newly diagnosed glioma. The time point denotes: week 35, safety follow-up. Every single dose of the vaccine, 300 ug of mutant IDH1 20-mer peptide, came with topical imiquimod. No antigens are known for them. Clones were sequenced by immunoSEQ multiplex PCR, and TCRdb holds only the in-frame ones, with some missing. The table lists 53,000 or so clones, approximately 79% of them singletons. The starting material was PBMCs, obtained from a glioma patient whose treatment included an IDH1 peptide vaccine. All receptors derive from a middle-aged man with glioma.

The V and J genes are TRBV10-1 and TRBJ2-7; TRBD2 matches at 10 bases. CDR3 length: 16 residues. CDR1 and CDR2 (germline): WNHNN, SYGVQD (reference sequence). J lost 7 bases, V lost 8 bases, and 17 bases had no gene match. CDR3 coding DNA: TGCGCCAGCTCAGTTTCCCCGGGACTAGCGCCGGGGGAGCAGTACTTC. Amino acid sequence: CASSVSPGLAPGEQYF.

This clone was seen a handful of times. This chain uses TRBV6-1 with TRBJ1-2; D might be TRBD1 (6 bases). Germline CDR1 is MNHNS and CDR2 is SASEGT. V lost 4 bases and J lost 6, with 15 bases in between. The CDR3 has 14 residues. CDR3 coding DNA: TGTGCCAGCAGTGCTCACCGGGACATGAATGGCTACACCTTC. It yields the protein CASSAHRDMNGYTF.

The chain has TRBV2 and TRBJ2-7; tentative D call: TRBD2 (5 bases). Trimming removed 3 bases at V and 2 bases at J, with 26 bases between. The CDR3 spans 19 residues. The V gene's germline CDR1 is SNHLY and CDR2 FYNNEI. The CDR3 is CASSEWGILGQRITYEQYF. The CDR3 DNA sequence: TGTGCCAGCAGTGAGTGGGGTATTTTGGGCCAGCGGATCACCTACGAGCAGTACTTC.

The chain uses TRBV5-1 and TRBJ2-1; 10 nucleotides line up with TRBD1. There are 14 residues in the CDR3. The V and J ends lost 7 bases and 6 bases, in that order; junction bases with no gene match: 7. Germline V gene sequence: CDR1 SGHRS, CDR2 YFSETQ. The CDR3 coding sequence is TGCGCCAGCTGGGGAGGACAGGGGGGCAATGAGCAGTTCTTC. This codes for CASWGGQGGNEQFF.

J is TRBJ2-3 and V is TRBV6-1, with 12 bases aligning to TRBD1. The J segment lost 5 bases and the V segment lost 5 bases, leaving 5 bases of the junction unmatched. The CDR3 covers 15 residues. CDR1 and CDR2 from the germline V gene are MNHNS and SASEGT. CDR3 sequence reads: CASSKGQGALDTQYF. DNA of the CDR3: TGTGCCAGCAGTAAGGGACAGGGGGCGTTAGATACGCAGTATTTT.

V is TRBV19 and J is TRBJ1-2; D unclear. Trimming shortened V by 0 bases and J by 4 bases, and 9 bases separated the two germline ends. The CDR3 covers 14 residues. Germline lookup yields CDR1 LNHDA and CDR2 SQIVND (reference sequence). DNA of the CDR3: TGTGCCAGTAGTATAGACTGGAGTGGCTATGGCTACACCTTC. This gives the protein CASSIDWSGYGYTF.

This clone has only a few counts. The CDR3 DNA reads TGTGCCAGCACCCGAGGCGGCAACTATGGCTACACCTTC. Translated: CASTRGGNYGYTF. V usage is TRBV2 and J usage is TRBJ1-2; D is ambiguous. The CDR3 contains 13 residues. Trimming stripped 7 bases from V and 2 bases from J, with 11 bases between. Looked up from germline, CDR1 is SNHLY and CDR2 is FYNNEI.

The rearrangement uses TRBV6-1 and TRBJ1-3; perhaps TRBD1 as D (5 bases). The CDR3 is 15 residues long. Germline-derived CDR1 and CDR2 are MNHNS and SASEGT. Trimming removed 3 bases at V and 2 bases at J, with 11 bases between. The CDR3 spells CASSEDTWPGNTIYF. The CDR3 DNA follows: TGTGCCAGCAGTGAGGACACATGGCCTGGAAACACCATATATTTT.

About this clone: The junction differs from germline at one of its ends, possibly a read error. This rearrangement joins TRBV7-9 to TRBJ1-2, with D possibly matching TRBD1 (6 bases). The germline V gene has CDR1 SEHNR and CDR2 FQNEAQ (reference sequence). The CDR3 runs 13 residues. The chain's CDR3 is CASSLPTGGRLPF. For the CDR3, the DNA is TGTGCCAGCAGCTTACCTACCGGGGGGCGTCTACCCTTC.

The count of this clone is one. The chain joins TRBV27 to TRBJ1-6; a weak D match, TRBD1 (5 bases). Trimming removed 2 bases at V and 6 bases at J, with 14 bases between. This CDR3 has 16 amino acids. The germline V gene has CDR1 MNHEY and CDR2 SMNVEV (reference sequence). CDR3 nucleotides: TGTGCCAGCAGTTTAAGGGCAGGGATTTTTAATTCACCCCTCCACTTT. Encoded protein: CASSLRAGIFNSPLHF.

The CDR3 loop reads CATSTGSYTGRNIQYF. The CDR3 coding sequence is TGTGCCACCAGCACAGGAAGCTACACCGGTCGGAACATTCAGTACTTC. The chain is built from TRBV15 and TRBJ2-4, with no clear D. CDR1 and CDR2 from the germline V gene are LNHNV and YYDKDF (reference sequence). The CDR3 has 16 amino acids. V was trimmed by 4 bases and J by 7 bases, leaving 20 bases between them.

This chain connects TRBV5-1 to TRBJ1-2, with TRBD1 matching over 7 bases. Germline values: CDR1 SGHRS, CDR2 YFSETQ. V dropped 1 base and J dropped 7; count of bases not matched to a gene: 10. The CDR3 extends over 15 amino acids. In DNA, the CDR3 is TGCGCCAGCAGCTTGACAGGGGCGAGAGGCGGTGGCTACACCTTC. It encodes CASSLTGARGGGYTF.

The chain combines TRBV6-5 with TRBJ2-7; possibly TRBD2 for D (6 bases). From germline, CDR1 is MNHEY and CDR2 SVGAGI. The CDR3 covers 15 residues. Trimming pared 1 base from V and 4 bases from J, leaving 14 bases between. The CDR3 loop is CASSYLRGGYYEQYF. CDR3 sequence (DNA): TGTGCCAGCAGTTACTTACGGGGAGGATATTACGAGCAGTACTTC.

V and J are TRBV29-1 and TRBJ1-2; no reliable D call. There are 11 residues in the CDR3. Per germline, CDR1 SQVTM and CDR2 ANQGSEA. V was clipped by 3 bases and J by 4 bases, with 6 bases between them. CDR3 residues: CSVDQSYGYTF. The CDR3, as DNA: TGCAGCGTTGACCAGAGCTATGGCTACACCTTC.

This chain joins TRBV6-5 and TRBJ1-5, with a tentative D call TRBD1 (5 bases). Trimming removed 6 bases at V and 8 bases at J, with 17 bases between. This CDR3 is 14 amino acids long. CDR1 and CDR2 from the germline V gene are MNHEY and SVGAGI. The DNA of the CDR3 is TGTGCCAGCAGAGGGCGGCTTGGGGGAAAGCCCCAGCATTTT. Translating it yields CASRGRLGGKPQHF.

The chain combines TRBV6-5 with TRBJ2-1; 12 nucleotides agree with TRBD2. J lost 9 bases, V lost 11 bases, and 11 bases had no gene match. CDR1 MNHEY and CDR2 SVGAGI come from the germline V gene. The CDR3 has 14 amino acids. The CDR3 protein is CACSSGGARIEQFF. In DNA form, the CDR3 reads TGTGCCTGCTCTAGCGGGGGGGCCCGGATTGAGCAGTTCTTC.

In its sample, this clone was seen a few times. This chain links TRBV4-1 with TRBJ2-3; D possibly matches TRBD1 or TRBD2 (6 bases each). V lost 0 bases and J 1 base, leaving 17 bases between the germline ends. The CDR3 length is 18 residues. Germline lookup yields CDR1 MGHRA and CDR2 YSYEKL. As DNA, the CDR3 is TGCGCCAGCAGCCAAGATCGGGTAGGGGGGACCCGCACAGATACGCAGTATTTT. As protein: CASSQDRVGGTRTDTQYF.

V usage is TRBV7-9 and J usage is TRBJ2-1; D unresolved. This CDR3 region has 14 residues. Per germline, CDR1 SEHNR and CDR2 FQNEAQ (reference sequence). V gave up 1 base and J gave up 5 bases, with 9 bases separating them. CDR3 nucleotides: TGTGCCAGCAGCTTAGAACGCAGAAACAATGAGCAGTTCTTC. Its protein product is CASSLERRNNEQFF.

J is TRBJ2-4 and V is TRBV7-8, with D unclear. This CDR3 is 11 amino acids long. Germline-derived CDR1 and CDR2 are SGHVS and FQNEAQ. V was cut by 4 bases and J by 9 bases, with 7 bases left in between. For the CDR3, the DNA is TGTGCCAGCAGCTCGTCAGGCATTCAGTACTTC. Translating it yields CASSSSGIQYF.

The rearrangement joins TRBV6-1 to TRBJ2-7, with a weak D call TRBD1 (6 bases). The CDR3 loop spans 14 amino acids. Germline V gives CDR1 MNHNS, CDR2 SASEGT. Trimming stripped 0 bases from V and 5 bases from J, with 11 bases between. This chain's CDR3 is CASSEAGGKDEQYF. The CDR3 DNA reads TGTGCCAGCAGTGAAGCAGGGGGAAAGGACGAGCAGTACTTC.

This chain links TRBV5-1 with TRBJ2-7; a weak D match, TRBD1 (6 bases). The CDR3 runs 14 residues. V was shortened by 2 bases and J by 3 bases, with 12 bases between the two germline ends. CDR1 is SGHRS, CDR2 YFSETQ, per germline. The CDR3 DNA reads TGCGCCAGCAGCTTCGGACAGAACCTCTACGAGCAGTACTTC. This gives the protein CASSFGQNLYEQYF.

The chain carries TRBV4-1 and TRBJ1-1; 11 nucleotides align to TRBD1. The CDR3 covers 15 residues. Germline V gene sequence: CDR1 MGHRA, CDR2 YSYEKL. J was trimmed by 4 bases and V by 5 bases; bases with no gene match: 6. The chain's CDR3 is CASSDAGTGGTEAFF. As DNA, the CDR3 is TGCGCCAGCAGCGACGCCGGGACAGGGGGCACTGAAGCTTTCTTT.

The chain joins TRBV6-1 to TRBJ2-7, with 7 bases matching TRBD1. This CDR3 contains 15 residues. Germline values: CDR1 MNHNS, CDR2 SASEGT. Germline trimming cut 6 bases from V and 7 bases from J; bases unmatched to any gene: 15. The CDR3 DNA sequence: TGTGCCAGCAGACCGACCGGGACAGTGGGTGGGGAGCAGTACTTC. It is translated as CASRPTGTVGGEQYF.

CDR3 in amino acids: CAAVKAGASYEQYF. CDR3 sequence (DNA): TGTGCCGCAGTGAAGGCAGGGGCCTCCTACGAGCAGTACTTC. V and J are TRBV6-5 and TRBJ2-7; a weak D match, TRBD1 (6 bases). V lost 11 bases, J lost 0 bases, and 17 bases lay in between. The CDR3 extends over 14 amino acids. Germline V lookup: CDR1 MNHEY, CDR2 SVGAGI.